A selection of T cell receptor beta chains follows, all from one sample in a study of cytomegalovirus exposure and HLA in healthy donors. TCRdb's copy holds only in-frame clones and misses some; the assay was immunoSEQ multiplex PCR. The data show over 100,000 clones, more than 60% seen once. The sample taken for sequencing was PBMCs. These receptor sequences come from a young man in good health and CMV-seronegative. Each CDR3 is given with its conserved first and last residue. The D gene is left open where the match is weak. Not all rows give a size; the values are once, few, many and, for expanded clones, a class.

j_gene,d_gene,abundance,v_gene,CDR3nt,CDR3aa
TRBJ2-7,NA,few,TRBV18,TGTGCCAGCTCAGCGGGACGGAAATCCTACGAGCAGTACTTC,CASSAGRKSYEQYF
TRBJ1-2,NA,NA,TRBV4-2,TGTGCCAGCAGCCAAGTTATAGAGGGCTATGGCTACACCTTC,CASSQVIEGYGYTF
TRBJ1-1,NA,NA,TRBV11-3,TGTGCCAGCAGCTTTCGGACAGTTGAAGCTTTCTTT,CASSFRTVEAFF
TRBJ1-2,TRBD1,NA,TRBV28,TGTGCCAGCAGTTGGGGGGACAGGCCTAACTATGGCTACACCTTC,CASSWGDRPNYGYTF
TRBJ2-4,TRBD1,NA,TRBV6-5,TGTGCCAGCAGTTACGCCGGGACAGGGGACATTCAGTACTTC,CASSYAGTGDIQYF
TRBJ2-1,NA,NA,TRBV5-1,TGCGCCAGCAGCGTAGCCAATGAGCAGTTCTTC,CASSVANEQFF
TRBJ1-1,NA,few,TRBV18,TGTGCCAGCTCACCGACAGAGTTGAACACTGAAGCTTTCTTT,CASSPTELNTEAFF
TRBJ2-3,TRBD2,NA,TRBV30,TGTGCCTGGAGTATAGCAAAGACTAGCGGATCGACAGATACGCAGTATTTT,CAWSIAKTSGSTDTQYF
TRBJ2-2,TRBD2,NA,TRBV10-2,TGCGCCAGCTGGGAGAGGGGAGCGGGATCGAACACCGGGGAGCTGTTTTTT,CASWERGAGSNTGELFF
TRBJ2-3,NA,NA,TRBV2,TGTGCCAGCAGTGGAGGCACGCAGTATTTT,CASSGGTQYF
TRBJ2-7,TRBD1,NA,TRBV27,TGTGCCAGCAGATACCGGGACAGGGTAGAGCAGTACTTC,CASRYRDRVEQYF
TRBJ1-3,NA,NA,TRBV9,TGTGCCAGCAGCGTGTTACAGGGAGCTGGAAACACCATATATTTT,CASSVLQGAGNTIYF
TRBJ2-2,NA,NA,TRBV9,TGTGCCAGCAGCGTAGAGGCCGGGACCGGGGAGCTGTTTTTT,CASSVEAGTGELFF